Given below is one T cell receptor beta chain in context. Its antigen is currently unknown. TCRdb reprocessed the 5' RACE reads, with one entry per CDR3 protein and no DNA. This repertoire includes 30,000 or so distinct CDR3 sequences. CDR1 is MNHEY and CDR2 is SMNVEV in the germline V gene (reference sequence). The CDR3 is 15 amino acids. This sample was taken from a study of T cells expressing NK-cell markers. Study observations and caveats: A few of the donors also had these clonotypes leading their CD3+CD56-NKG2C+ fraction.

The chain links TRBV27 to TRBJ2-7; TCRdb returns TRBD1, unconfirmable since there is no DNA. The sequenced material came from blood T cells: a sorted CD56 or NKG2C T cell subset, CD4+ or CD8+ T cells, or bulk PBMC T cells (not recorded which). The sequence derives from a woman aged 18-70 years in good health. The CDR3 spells CASILTRDGAYEQYF.